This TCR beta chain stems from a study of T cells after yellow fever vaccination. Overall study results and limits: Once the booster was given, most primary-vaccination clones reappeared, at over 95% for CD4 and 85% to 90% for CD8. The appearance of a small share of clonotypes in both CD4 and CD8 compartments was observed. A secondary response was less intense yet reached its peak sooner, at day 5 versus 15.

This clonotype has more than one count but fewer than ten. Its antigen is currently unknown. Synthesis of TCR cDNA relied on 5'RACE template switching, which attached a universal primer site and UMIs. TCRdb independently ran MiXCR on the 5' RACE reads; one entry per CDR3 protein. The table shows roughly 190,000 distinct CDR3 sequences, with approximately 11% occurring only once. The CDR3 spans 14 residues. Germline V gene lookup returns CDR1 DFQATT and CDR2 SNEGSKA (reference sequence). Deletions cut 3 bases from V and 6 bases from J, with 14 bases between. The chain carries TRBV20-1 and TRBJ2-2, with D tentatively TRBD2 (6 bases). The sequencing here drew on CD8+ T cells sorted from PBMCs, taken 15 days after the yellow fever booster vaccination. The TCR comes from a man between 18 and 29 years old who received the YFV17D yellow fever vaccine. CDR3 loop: CSASARGEAGELFF. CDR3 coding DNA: TGCAGTGCTAGCGCGCGCGGGGAGGCCGGGGAGCTGTTTTTT.